The 8 T cell receptor beta chains in this list originate from one sample, sequenced in a study of T-cell reconstitution after alpha-beta-depleted transplantation in children (dated by TCRdb to between 2015 and 2016). Library generation was performed with PCR. This sample was sequenced with an Illumina HiSeq 2500. Molecular barcoding was employed in the preparation of TCR libraries, with unique molecular identifiers being used to normalize TCRbeta repertoire quantification. TCRdb reran the public reads through fastp at Q25 and MiXCR, keeping productive beta chains. Entries that share a CDR3 protein sequence are merged under the most common genes and DNA. Counted in this sample were about 540,000 distinct CDR3 sequences; around 16% of them appeared once. The ten largest clones take up less than 4% of the sample. This sample comprised PBMCs from the stem cell graft donor, obtained from the stem cell graft. These TCRs come from a human donor who donated a stem cell graft to a child with acute lymphoblastic leukemia.

This clonotype showed up just a few times. This rearrangement joins TRBV20-1 to TRBJ2-5; 8 bases are shared with TRBD2. The CDR3 has 15 amino acids. Trimming took 3 bases from V and 5 from J; bases not matched to a gene: 11. Germline V gene lookup returns CDR1 DFQATT and CDR2 SNEGSKA (reference sequence). CDR3 residues: CSARPPSGRLETQYF. DNA of the CDR3: TGCAGTGCTAGGCCCCCTAGCGGGCGGCTGGAGACCCAGTACTTC.

This clonotype was seen more than once but under ten times. The chain carries TRBV29-1 and TRBJ1-2; TRBD1 is a possible D gene (5 bases). V lost 6 bases and J 4 bases, leaving 24 bases between the germline ends. Germline lookup yields CDR1 SQVTM and CDR2 ANQGSEA. The CDR3 spans 16 residues. The CDR3 region is CSVTVEGSKPLYGYTF. CDR3 in DNA: TGCAGCGTGACAGTCGAGGGTAGCAAGCCCCTCTATGGCTACACCTTC.

This clonotype was recorded a few times. V is TRBV27 and J is TRBJ2-7, with 11 bases matching TRBD2. The CDR3 extends over 15 amino acids. The germline V gene has CDR1 MNHEY and CDR2 SMNVEV (reference sequence). Trimming took 4 bases from V and 3 from J; bases not matched to a gene: 5. The DNA for the CDR3 is TGTGCCAGCAGTTATAGCGGGAGGGGAGACTACGAGCAGTACTTC. It specifies CASSYSGRGDYEQYF.

The genes are TRBV12-3 or TRBV12-4 and TRBJ1-4, with 9 nucleotides matching TRBD1. With V trimmed by 5 bases and J by 7 bases, 5 bases remained unmatched. The CDR3 covers 14 residues. For the CDR3, the DNA is TGTGCCAGCAGTCCCGGGACAGGGAGTGAAAAACTGTTTTTT. Protein product: CASSPGTGSEKLFF.

The V call is TRBV5-1, the J call TRBJ1-2; D uncertain. This CDR3 spans 11 amino acids. The V end was cut by 4 bases, the J end by 7 bases, with 8 bases between. Germline V gene lookup returns CDR1 SGHRS and CDR2 YFSETQ. The CDR3 spells CASSGGLGYTF. DNA for the CDR3: TGCGCCAGCAGCGGAGGACTTGGCTACACCTTC.

The V call is TRBV7-9, the J call TRBJ2-3, with 7 bases aligning to TRBD2. The germline gives CDR1 SEHNR, CDR2 FQNEAQ (reference sequence). V was clipped by 4 bases and J by 4 bases; unmatched bases: 11. CDR3 size: 16 residues. The CDR3 spells CASSSPLLAEADTQYF. CDR3 in DNA: TGTGCCAGCAGCTCACCCCTCCTAGCGGAGGCAGATACGCAGTATTTT.

The rearrangement joins TRBV5-1 to TRBJ2-1, with a possible D match to TRBD2 (5 bases). This CDR3 region has 14 residues. Per germline, CDR1 SGHRS and CDR2 YFSETQ. Trimming stripped 10 bases from V and 0 bases from J, with 14 bases between. As DNA, the CDR3 is TGCGCCTCTTTACGGGATTACTCCTACAATGAGCAGTTCTTC. Translated: CASLRDYSYNEQFF.

This clonotype showed up just a few times. The V and J genes are TRBV27 and TRBJ1-1; a possible D gene is TRBD1 (5 bases). This CDR3 comprises 15 residues. Germline loops: CDR1 MNHEY, CDR2 SMNVEV (reference sequence). V was cut by 6 bases and J by 3 bases, with 17 bases left in between. Written as DNA, the CDR3 is TGTGCCAGCAGACGGGGTGGGGGGTTGGACACTGAAGCTTTCTTT. Translation: CASRRGGGLDTEAFF.